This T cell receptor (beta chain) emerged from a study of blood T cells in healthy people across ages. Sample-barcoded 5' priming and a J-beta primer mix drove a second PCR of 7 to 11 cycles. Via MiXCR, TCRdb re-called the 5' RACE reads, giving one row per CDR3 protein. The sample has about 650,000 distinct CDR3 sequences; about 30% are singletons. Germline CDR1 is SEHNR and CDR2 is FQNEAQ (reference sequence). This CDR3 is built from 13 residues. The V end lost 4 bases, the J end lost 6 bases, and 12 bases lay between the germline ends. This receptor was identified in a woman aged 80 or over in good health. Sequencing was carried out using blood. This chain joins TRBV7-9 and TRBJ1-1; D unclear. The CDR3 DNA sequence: TGTGCCAGCAGCTCCTCGTGGGGAGCTGAAGCTTTCTTT. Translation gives CASSSSWGAEAFF.